These 3 T cell receptor beta chains originate from one sample sequenced in a study of T cell responses to AZD1222 COVID-19 vaccine. Assay: immunoSEQ multiplex PCR; the TCRdb copy retains only in-frame clones and omits some. The sample lists under 200,000 clones; approximately 91% were seen once. This sample comprised peripheral blood, obtained on day 0 of AZD1222 vaccination. The receptor source for this set is an adult in good health.

The rearrangement joins TRBV13 to TRBJ1-1; D is undetermined. Germline assignment: CDR1 PRHDT and CDR2 FYEKMQ (reference sequence). The ends were cut back, 5 bases at V and 8 bases at J, with 15 bases in the middle. CDR3 length: 13 amino acids. CDR3 DNA: TGTGCCAGCAGCCCCGTAGGGAACCAAGAAGCTTTCTTT. Protein product: CASSPVGNQEAFF. Filled out from reference TRBV13 and TRBJ1-1, the complete variable domain reads AAGVIQSPRHLIKEKRETATLKCYPIPRHDTVYWYQQGPGQDPQFLISFYEKMQSDKGSIPDRFSAQQFSDYHSELNMSSLELGDSALYFCASSPVGNQEAFFGQGTRLTVV.

This clone was detected once. The chain recombines TRBV13 with TRBJ1-1; D call uncertain. The CDR3 is 13 amino acids. CDR1 is PRHDT and CDR2 is FYEKMQ in the germline V gene (reference sequence). The V end lost 4 bases, the J end lost 0 bases, and 6 bases lay between the germline ends. The CDR3 sequence is CASSSKLNTEAFF. The CDR3 bases are TGTGCCAGCAGCTCGAAACTGAACACTGAAGCTTTCTTT.

Here the CDR3 DNA reads TGTGCCAGCAGCTTAGTGGGACAGGGGACCTACGAGCAGTACTTC. Translated: CASSLVGQGTYEQYF. V is TRBV7-6 and J is TRBJ2-7, with 10 bases identical to TRBD1. The CDR3 spans 15 residues. Germline V gives CDR1 SGHVS, CDR2 FNYEAQ. With 1 base clipped from V and 2 bases from J, the junction kept 2 bases outside the gene matches.